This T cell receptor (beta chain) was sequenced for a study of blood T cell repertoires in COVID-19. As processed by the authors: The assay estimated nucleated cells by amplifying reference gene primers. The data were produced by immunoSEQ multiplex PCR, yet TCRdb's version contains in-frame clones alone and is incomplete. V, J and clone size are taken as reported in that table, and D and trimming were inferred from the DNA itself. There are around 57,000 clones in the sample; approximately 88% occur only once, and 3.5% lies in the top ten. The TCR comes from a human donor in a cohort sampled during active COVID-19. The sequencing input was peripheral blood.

The CDR3 is CASSPDWEQYF. The CDR3 region has the DNA TGTGCCAGCAGCCCCGACTGGGAGCAGTACTTC. This rearrangement joins TRBV7-8 to TRBJ2-7; D uncertain. The ends were cut back, 5 bases at V and 7 bases at J, with 9 bases in the middle. The CDR3 runs 11 residues. Looked up from germline, CDR1 is SGHVS and CDR2 is FQNEAQ. The full variable domain, with the rest looked up from reference TRBV7-8 and TRBJ2-7, is GAGVSQSPRYKVAKRGQDVALRCDPISGHVSLFWYQQALGQGPEFLTYFQNEAQLDKSGLPSDRFFAERPEGSVSTLKIQRTQQEDSAVYLCASSPDWEQYFGPGTRLTVT.